The sequence of this T cell receptor (beta chain) was determined in a study of yellow fever vaccine responses in identical twins. The study, taken as a whole, reports: Twins' vaccine T cell responses reportedly seemed partly convergent and partly personalized.

The V end was cut by 4 bases, the J end by 4 bases, with 15 bases between. Looked up from germline, CDR1 is WNHNN and CDR2 is SYGVQD (reference sequence). This CDR3 comprises 15 residues. TCRdb re-derived calls from the RT-PCR reads in MiXCR, one entry per CDR3 protein. The profile covers approximately 10,000 distinct CDR3 sequences, with approximately 80% appearing a single time and 2% to 2.5% taken by the ten largest. Regarding this clonotype: Its antigen is still unknown.

The chain uses TRBV10-1 and TRBJ2-3; TRBD2 might be the D (6 bases). Source: T cells from blood (PBMCs), unsorted or a sorted subset (not recorded which), taken before or after yellow fever vaccination (not recorded which). The sequence was obtained from a woman younger than 30 who received the yellow fever vaccine. CDR3 loop: CASSAGGIRADTQYF. In DNA form, the CDR3 reads TGCGCCAGCAGTGCGGGCGGGATAAGGGCAGATACGCAGTATTTT.